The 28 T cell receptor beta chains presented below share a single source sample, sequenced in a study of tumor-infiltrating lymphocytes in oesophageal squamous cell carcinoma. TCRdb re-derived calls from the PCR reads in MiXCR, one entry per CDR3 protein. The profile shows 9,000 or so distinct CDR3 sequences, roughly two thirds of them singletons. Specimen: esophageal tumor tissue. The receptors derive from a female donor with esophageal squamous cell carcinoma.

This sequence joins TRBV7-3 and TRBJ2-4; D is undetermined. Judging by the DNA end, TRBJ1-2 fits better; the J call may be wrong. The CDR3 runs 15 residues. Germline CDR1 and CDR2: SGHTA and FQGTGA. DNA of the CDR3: TGTGCCAGCAGCCCCCAAGGAGCATCAAAGGATGGCTACACCTTC. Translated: CASSPQGASKDGYTF.

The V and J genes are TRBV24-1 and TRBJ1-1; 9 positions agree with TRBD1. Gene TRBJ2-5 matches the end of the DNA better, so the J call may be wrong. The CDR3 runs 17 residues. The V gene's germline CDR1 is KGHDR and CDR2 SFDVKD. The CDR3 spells CATSDPNPGTGHKTQYF. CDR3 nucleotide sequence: TGTGCCACCAGTGATCCGAACCCCGGGACAGGGCATAAGACCCAGTACTTC.

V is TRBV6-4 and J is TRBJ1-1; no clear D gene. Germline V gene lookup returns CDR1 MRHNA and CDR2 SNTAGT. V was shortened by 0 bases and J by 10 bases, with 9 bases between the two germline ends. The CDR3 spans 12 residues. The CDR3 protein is CASSDSGQRAFF. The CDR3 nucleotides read TGTGCCAGCAGTGACTCCGGGCAGAGAGCTTTCTTT.

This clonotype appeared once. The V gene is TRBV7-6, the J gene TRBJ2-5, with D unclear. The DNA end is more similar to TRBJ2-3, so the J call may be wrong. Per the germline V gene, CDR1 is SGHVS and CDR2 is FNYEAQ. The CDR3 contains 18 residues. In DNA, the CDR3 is TGTGCCAGCAGCTTAGAGGTCTCGGCCGGCTTAGGCGCAGATACGCAGTATTTT. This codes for CASSLEVSAGLGADTQYF.

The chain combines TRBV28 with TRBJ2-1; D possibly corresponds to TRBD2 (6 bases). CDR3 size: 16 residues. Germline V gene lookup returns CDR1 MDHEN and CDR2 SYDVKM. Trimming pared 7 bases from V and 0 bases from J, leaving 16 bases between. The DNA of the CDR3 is TGTGCCAGCATCGCAGAGGGGAGGAGCTCCTACAATGAGCAGTTCTTC. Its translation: CASIAEGRSSYNEQFF. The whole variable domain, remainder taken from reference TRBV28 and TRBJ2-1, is DVKVTQSSRYLVKRTGEKVFLECVQDMDHENMFWYRQDPGLGLRLIYFSYDVKMKEKGDIPEGYSVSREKKERFSLILESASTNQTSMYLCASIAEGRSSYNEQFFGPGTRLTVL.

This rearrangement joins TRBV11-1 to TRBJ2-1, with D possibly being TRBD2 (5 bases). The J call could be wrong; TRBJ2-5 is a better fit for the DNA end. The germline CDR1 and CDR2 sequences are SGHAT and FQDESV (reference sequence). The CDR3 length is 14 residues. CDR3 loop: CASRTTGIGETQYF. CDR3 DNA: TGTGCCAGCAGAACGACGGGAATTGGAGAGACCCAGTACTTC.

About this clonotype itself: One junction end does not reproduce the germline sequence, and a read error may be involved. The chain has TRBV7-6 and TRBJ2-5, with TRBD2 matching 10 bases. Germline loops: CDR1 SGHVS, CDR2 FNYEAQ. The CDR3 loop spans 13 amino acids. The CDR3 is CASSLAGGETQYF. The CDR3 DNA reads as TGTGCTAGCAGCTTAGCGGGGGGAGAGACCCAGTACTTC.

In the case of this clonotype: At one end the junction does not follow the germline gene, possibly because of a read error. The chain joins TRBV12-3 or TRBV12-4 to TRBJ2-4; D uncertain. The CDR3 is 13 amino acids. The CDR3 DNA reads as TGTGCCAGCAAACGCCAGGCATATTCACCCCTCCACTTC. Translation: CASKRQAYSPLHF.

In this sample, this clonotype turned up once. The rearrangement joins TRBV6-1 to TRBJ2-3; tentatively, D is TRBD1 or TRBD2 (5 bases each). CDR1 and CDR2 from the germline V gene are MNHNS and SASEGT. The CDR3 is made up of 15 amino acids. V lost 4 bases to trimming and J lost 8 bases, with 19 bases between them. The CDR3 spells CASSGRDPIGSTQYF. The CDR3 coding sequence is TGTGCCAGCAGTGGCCGGGACCCCATAGGAAGTACGCAGTATTTT.

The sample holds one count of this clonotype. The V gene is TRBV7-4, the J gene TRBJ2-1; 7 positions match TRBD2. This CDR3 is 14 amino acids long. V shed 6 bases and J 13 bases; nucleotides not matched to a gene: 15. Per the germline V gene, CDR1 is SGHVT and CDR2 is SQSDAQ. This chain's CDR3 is CASSYRDYQETQFF. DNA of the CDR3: TGTGCCAGCAGTTACCGGGACTACCAAGAGACCCAGTTCTTC.

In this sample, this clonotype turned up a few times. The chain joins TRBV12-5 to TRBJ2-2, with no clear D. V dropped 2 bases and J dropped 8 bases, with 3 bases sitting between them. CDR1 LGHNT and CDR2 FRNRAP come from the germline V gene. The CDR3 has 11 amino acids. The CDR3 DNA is TGTGCTAGTGGTTTGTCTGGGGAGCTGTTTTTT. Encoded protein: CASGLSGELFF.

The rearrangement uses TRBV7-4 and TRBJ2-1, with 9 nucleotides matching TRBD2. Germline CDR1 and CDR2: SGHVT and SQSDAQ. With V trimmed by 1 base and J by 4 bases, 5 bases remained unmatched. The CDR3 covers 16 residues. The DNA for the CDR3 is TGTGCCAGCAGCTTAGGGGCGGGGGGGCCATACAATGAGCAGTTCTTC. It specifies CASSLGAGGPYNEQFF.

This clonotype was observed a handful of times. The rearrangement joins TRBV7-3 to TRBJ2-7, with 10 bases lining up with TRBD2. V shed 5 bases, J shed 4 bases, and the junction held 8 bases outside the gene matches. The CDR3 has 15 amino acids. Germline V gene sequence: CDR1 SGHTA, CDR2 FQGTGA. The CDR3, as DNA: TGTGCCAGCAGCCGGGAGGGTAGCGGGGGGTACGAGCAGTACTTC. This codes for CASSREGSGGYEQYF.

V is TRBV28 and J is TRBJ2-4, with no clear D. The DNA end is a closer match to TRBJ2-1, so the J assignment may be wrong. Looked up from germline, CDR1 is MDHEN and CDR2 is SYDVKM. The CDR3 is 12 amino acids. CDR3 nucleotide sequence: TGTGCCAGCAATCAAAACTACAATGAGCAGTTCTTC. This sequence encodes CASNQNYNEQFF.

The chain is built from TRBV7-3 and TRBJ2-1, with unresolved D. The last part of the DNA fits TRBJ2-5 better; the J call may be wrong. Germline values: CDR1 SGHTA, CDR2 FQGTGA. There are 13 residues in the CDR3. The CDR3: CASSLPRQETQYF. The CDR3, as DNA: TGTGCCAGCAGCTTACCGAGGCAAGAGACCCAGTACTTC.

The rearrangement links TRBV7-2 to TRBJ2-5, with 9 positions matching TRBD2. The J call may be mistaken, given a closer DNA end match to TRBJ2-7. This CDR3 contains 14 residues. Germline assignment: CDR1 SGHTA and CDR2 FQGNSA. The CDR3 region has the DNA TGTGCCAGCAGCTCGACTAGCGGCTCCTACGAGCAGTACTTC. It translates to CASSSTSGSYEQYF.

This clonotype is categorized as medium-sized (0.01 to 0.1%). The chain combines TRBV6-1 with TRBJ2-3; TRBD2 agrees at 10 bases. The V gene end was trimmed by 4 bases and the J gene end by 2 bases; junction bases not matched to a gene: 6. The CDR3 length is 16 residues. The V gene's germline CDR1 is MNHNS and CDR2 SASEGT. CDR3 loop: CASSARTSGNTDTQYF. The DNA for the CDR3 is TGTGCCAGCAGTGCAAGGACTAGCGGCAACACAGATACGCAGTATTTT.

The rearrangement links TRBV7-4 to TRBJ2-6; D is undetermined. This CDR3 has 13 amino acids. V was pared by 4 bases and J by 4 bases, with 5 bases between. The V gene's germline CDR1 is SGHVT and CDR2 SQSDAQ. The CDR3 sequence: CASSSSGANVLTF. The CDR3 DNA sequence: TGTGCCAGCAGCTCTTCCGGGGCCAACGTCCTGACTTTC.

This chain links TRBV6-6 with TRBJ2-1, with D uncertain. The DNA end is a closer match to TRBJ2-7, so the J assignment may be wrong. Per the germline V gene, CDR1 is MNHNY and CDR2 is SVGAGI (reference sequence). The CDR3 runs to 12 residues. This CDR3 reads CASTVERGEQYF. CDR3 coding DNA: TGTGCCAGCACAGTTGAACGAGGTGAGCAGTACTTC.

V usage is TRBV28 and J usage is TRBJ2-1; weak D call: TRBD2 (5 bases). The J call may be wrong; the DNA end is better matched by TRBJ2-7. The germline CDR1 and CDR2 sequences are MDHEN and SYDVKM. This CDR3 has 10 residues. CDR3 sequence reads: CASRLGEQYF. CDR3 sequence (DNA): TGTGCCAGCAGACTAGGCGAGCAGTACTTC.

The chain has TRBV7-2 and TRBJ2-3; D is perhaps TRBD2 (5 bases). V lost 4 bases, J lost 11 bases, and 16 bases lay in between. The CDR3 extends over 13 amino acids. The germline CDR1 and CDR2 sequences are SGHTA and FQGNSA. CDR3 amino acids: CASSSWTLSEQYF. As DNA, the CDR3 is TGTGCCAGCAGCTCCTGGACTTTATCAGAGCAGTATTTT. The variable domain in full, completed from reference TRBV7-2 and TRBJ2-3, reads GAGVSQSPSNKVTEKGKDVELRCDPISGHTALYWYRQSLGQGLEFLIYFQGNSAPDKSGLPSDRFSAERTGGSVSTLTIQRTQQEDSAVYLCASSSWTLSEQYFGPGTRLTVL.

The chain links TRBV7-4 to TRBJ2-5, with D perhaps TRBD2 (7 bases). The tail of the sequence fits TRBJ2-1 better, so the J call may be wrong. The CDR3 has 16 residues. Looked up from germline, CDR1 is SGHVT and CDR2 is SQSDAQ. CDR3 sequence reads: CATEKGRGGTANEQFF. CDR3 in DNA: TGTGCCACCGAGAAGGGGAGGGGGGGAACGGCCAATGAGCAGTTCTTC.

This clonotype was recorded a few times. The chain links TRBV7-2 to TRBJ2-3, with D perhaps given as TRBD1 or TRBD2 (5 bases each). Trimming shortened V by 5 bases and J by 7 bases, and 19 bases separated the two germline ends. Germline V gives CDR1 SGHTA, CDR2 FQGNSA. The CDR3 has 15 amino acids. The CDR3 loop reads CASSETGTAVHTQYF. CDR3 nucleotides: TGTGCCAGCAGCGAAACCGGGACCGCAGTCCATACGCAGTATTTT.

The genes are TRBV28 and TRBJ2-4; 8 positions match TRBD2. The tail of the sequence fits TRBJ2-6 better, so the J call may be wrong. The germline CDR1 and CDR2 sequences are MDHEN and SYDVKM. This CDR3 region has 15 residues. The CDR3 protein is CASSAAGGGANVLTF. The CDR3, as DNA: TGTGCCAGCAGTGCCGCGGGGGGTGGGGCCAACGTCCTGACTTTC.

The CDR3 coding sequence is TGTGCCAGCAGCGTAAGCCAAGAGACCCAGTACTTC. Translation gives CASSVSQETQYF. The chain joins TRBV7-9 to TRBJ2-1; D not resolved. Near its end, the DNA agrees better with TRBJ2-5, so the J call may be wrong. Germline values: CDR1 SEHNR, CDR2 FQNEAQ (reference sequence). The CDR3 covers 12 residues.

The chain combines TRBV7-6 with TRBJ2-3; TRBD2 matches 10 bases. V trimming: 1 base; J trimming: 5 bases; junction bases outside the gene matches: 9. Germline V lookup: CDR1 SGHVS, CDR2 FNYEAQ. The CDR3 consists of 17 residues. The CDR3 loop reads CASSLGDSGRIGDTQYF. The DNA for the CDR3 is TGTGCCAGCAGCTTAGGAGATAGCGGGAGGATCGGAGATACGCAGTATTTT.

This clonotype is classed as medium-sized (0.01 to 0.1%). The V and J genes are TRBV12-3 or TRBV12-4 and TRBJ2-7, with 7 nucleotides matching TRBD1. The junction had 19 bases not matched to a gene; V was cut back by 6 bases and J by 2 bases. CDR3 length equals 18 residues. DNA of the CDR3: TGTGCCAGCAGCTTATTGGGACAGAGCCACATACTTCCCTACGAGCAGTACTTC. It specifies CASSLLGQSHILPYEQYF.

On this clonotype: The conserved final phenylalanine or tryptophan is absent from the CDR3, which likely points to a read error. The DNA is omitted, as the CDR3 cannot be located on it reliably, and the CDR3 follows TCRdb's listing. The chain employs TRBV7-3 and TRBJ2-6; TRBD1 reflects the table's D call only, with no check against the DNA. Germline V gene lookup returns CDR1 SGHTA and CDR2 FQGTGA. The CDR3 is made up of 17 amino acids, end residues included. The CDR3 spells CASSLWAGGYNEQFFGA.